A selection of T cell receptor beta chains follows, all from one sample in a study of regulatory T cells in long-lasting Graves disease. One entry per CDR3 protein, called by TCRdb with MiXCR from the multiplex PCR reads. The data contain about 350,000 distinct CDR3 sequences, about 16% of them singletons. This sample also appeared in a second study, on T cells in Graves' hyperthyroidism and ophthalmopathy.

Material: peripheral blood mononuclear cells (PBMCs), obtained at new diagnosis, from a patient treated with antithyroid drugs. These receptors were collected from a woman aged 18-29 years with Graves disease. CDR3s leave out the opening cysteine and the closing phenylalanine or tryptophan. Fields, in order: CDR3 protein, J gene, V gene.

CDR3aa: ASTETGVNSPLH
j_gene: TRBJ1-6
v_gene: TRBV12-3/TRBV12-4

CDR3aa: ASSSPGQGLSNYGCT
j_gene: TRBJ1-2
v_gene: TRBV28

CDR3aa: ASRLARDIVGTGLDRDTQY
j_gene: TRBJ2-3
v_gene: TRBV12-3/TRBV12-4

CDR3aa: ASRESSSYEQY
j_gene: TRBJ2-7
v_gene: TRBV19

CDR3aa: ASSFTGPSSGNTIY
j_gene: TRBJ1-3
v_gene: TRBV28

CDR3aa: ASSLGAPQNTEAF
j_gene: TRBJ1-1
v_gene: TRBV7-4

CDR3aa: SSWGTLLNTEAF
j_gene: TRBJ1-1
v_gene: TRBV29-1

CDR3aa: ASSLGQAQY
j_gene: TRBJ2-7
v_gene: TRBV7-9

CDR3aa: SVEVGLADTQY
j_gene: TRBJ2-3
v_gene: TRBV29-1

CDR3aa: AWSVLAALGTDTQY
j_gene: TRBJ2-3
v_gene: TRBV30

CDR3aa: ASSIAGVDFRGYEQY
j_gene: TRBJ2-7
v_gene: TRBV19

CDR3aa: SASGLGTDTQY
j_gene: TRBJ2-3
v_gene: TRBV20-1

CDR3aa: ASSARGGSNQPQH
j_gene: TRBJ1-5
v_gene: TRBV6-1

CDR3aa: ASSLGGASENEQF
j_gene: TRBJ2-1
v_gene: TRBV12-3/TRBV12-4

CDR3aa: ASSIAGKGLNQPQH
j_gene: TRBJ1-5
v_gene: TRBV5-5

CDR3aa: ASSVVDRGQETQY
j_gene: TRBJ2-5
v_gene: TRBV28

CDR3aa: ASSYAVSTDTQY
j_gene: TRBJ2-3
v_gene: TRBV6-5

CDR3aa: ASSLTQKQF
j_gene: TRBJ2-1
v_gene: TRBV12-3/TRBV12-4

CDR3aa: SARMGNLNSYEQY
j_gene: TRBJ2-7
v_gene: TRBV20-1

CDR3aa: SARVGEPYEQY
j_gene: TRBJ2-7
v_gene: TRBV20-1

CDR3aa: ASSLEIGAWGGNEQF
j_gene: TRBJ2-1
v_gene: TRBV12-3/TRBV12-4

CDR3aa: ASSHPTGFNYEQY
j_gene: TRBJ2-7
v_gene: TRBV14